This T cell receptor (beta chain) was observed in a study of blood T cell repertoires in COVID-19. V shed 0 bases, J shed 11 bases, and the junction held 4 bases outside the gene matches. This CDR3 contains 15 residues. Looked up from germline, CDR1 is SGHVS and CDR2 is FQNEAQ. TCRdb's copy holds only in-frame clones and misses some; the assay was immunoSEQ multiplex PCR. Of 25,000 to 30,000 clones in the sample, 65% to 70% were seen once. Sequencing used peripheral blood. The chain is built from TRBV7-8 and TRBJ1-4; 12 bases agree with TRBD1. This sequence was found in a human donor in a cohort sampled during active COVID-19. CDR3: CASSLAGQGAAKLFF. The CDR3 bases are TGTGCCAGCAGCTTAGCGGGACAGGGGGCAGCTAAACTGTTTTTT.